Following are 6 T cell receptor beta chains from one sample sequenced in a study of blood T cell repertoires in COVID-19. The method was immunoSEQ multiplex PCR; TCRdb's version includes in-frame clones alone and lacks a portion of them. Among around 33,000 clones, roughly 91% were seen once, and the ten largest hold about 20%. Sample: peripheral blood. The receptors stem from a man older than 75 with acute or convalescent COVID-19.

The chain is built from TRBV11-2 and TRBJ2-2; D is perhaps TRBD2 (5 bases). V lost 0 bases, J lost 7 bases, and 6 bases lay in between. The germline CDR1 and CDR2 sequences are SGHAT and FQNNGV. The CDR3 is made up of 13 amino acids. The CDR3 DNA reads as TGTGCCAGCAGCTTAGATCGGGACGGGGAGCTGTTTTTT. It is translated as CASSLDRDGELFF.

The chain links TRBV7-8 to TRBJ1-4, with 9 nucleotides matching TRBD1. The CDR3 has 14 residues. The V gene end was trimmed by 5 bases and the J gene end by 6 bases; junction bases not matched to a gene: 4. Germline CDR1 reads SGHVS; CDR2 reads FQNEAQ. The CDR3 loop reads CASSLGTGYEKLFF. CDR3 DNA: TGTGCCAGCAGCCTCGGGACAGGGTATGAAAAACTGTTTTTT.

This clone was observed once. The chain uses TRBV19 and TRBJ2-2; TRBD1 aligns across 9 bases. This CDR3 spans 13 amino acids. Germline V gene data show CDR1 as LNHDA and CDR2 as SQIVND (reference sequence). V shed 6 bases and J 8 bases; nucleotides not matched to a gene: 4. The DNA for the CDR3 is TGTGCCAGTAGAACAGGGGGCGGAGGGGAGCTGTTTTTT. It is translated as CASRTGGGGELFF.

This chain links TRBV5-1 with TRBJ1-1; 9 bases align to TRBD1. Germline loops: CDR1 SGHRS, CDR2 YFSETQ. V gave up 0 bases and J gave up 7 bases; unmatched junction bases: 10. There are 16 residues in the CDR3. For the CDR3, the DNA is TGCGCCAGCAGCTTGGCACAGGGGGCGCGTAACGGTGAAGCTTTCTTT. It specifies CASSLAQGARNGEAFF.

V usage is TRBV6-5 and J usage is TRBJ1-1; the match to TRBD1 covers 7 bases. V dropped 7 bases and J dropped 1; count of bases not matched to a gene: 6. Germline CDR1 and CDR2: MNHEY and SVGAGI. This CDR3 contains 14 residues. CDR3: CASTAGTANTEAFF. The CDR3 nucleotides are TGTGCCAGCACTGCCGGGACAGCGAACACTGAAGCTTTCTTT.

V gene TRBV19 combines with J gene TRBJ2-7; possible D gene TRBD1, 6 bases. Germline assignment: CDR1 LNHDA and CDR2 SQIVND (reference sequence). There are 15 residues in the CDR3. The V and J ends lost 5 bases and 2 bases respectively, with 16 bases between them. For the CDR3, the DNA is TGTGCCAGTAGTTCTCAGCCGGGACAAACCTACGAGCAGTACTTC. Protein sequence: CASSSQPGQTYEQYF. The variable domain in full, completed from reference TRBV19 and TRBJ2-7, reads DGGITQSPKYLFRKEGQNVTLSCEQNLNHDAMYWYRQDPGQGLRLIYYSQIVNDFQKGDIAEGYSVSREKKESFPLTVTSAQKNPTAFYLCASSSQPGQTYEQYFGPGTRLTVT.